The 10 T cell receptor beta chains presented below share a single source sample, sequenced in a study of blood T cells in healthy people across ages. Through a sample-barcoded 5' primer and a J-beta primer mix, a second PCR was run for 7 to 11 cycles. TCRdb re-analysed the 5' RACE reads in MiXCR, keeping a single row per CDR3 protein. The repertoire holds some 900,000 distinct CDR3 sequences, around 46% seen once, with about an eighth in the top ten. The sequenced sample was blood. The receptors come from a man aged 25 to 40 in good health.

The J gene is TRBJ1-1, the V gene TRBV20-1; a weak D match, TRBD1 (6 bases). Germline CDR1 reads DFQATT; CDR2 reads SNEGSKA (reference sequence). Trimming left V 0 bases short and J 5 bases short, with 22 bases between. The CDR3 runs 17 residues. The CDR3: CSARDPLRGGVSTEAFF. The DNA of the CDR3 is TGCAGTGCTAGAGATCCCCTCAGGGGTGGAGTGAGTACTGAAGCTTTCTTT.

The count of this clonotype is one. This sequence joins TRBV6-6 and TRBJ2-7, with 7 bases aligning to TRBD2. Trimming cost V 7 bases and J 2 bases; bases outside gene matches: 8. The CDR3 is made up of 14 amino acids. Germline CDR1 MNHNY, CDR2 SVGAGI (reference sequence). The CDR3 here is CASTHDGGTYEQYF. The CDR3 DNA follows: TGTGCCAGCACCCACGACGGGGGGACCTACGAGCAGTACTTC.

As DNA, the CDR3 is TGTGCCACCAGCAGAGCCAGGGAGAATGAAAAACTGTTTTTT. Translated, it gives CATSRARENEKLFF. This chain joins TRBV15 and TRBJ1-4; D is perhaps TRBD1 (5 bases). CDR3 length: 14 amino acids. Trimming left V 1 base short and J 5 bases short, with 8 bases between. The germline V gene encodes CDR1 LNHNV and CDR2 YYDKDF (reference sequence).

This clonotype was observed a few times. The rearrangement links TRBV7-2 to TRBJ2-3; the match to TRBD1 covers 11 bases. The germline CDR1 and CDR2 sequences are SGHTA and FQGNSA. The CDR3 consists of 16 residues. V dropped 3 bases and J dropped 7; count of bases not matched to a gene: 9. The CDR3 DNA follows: TGTGCCAGCAGCTTTACCGGGACAGGGGGTGGAAATACGCAGTATTTT. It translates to CASSFTGTGGGNTQYF.

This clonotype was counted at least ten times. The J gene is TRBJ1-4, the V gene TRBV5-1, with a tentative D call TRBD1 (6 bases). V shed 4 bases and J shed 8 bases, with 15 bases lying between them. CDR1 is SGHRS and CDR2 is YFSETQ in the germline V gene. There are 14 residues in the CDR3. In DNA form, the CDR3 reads TGCGCCAGCAGCGTCGGGACCAGGGGAGAAAAACTGTTTTTT. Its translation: CASSVGTRGEKLFF. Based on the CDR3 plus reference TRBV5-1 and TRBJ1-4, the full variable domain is KAGVTQTPRYLIKTRGQQVTLSCSPISGHRSVSWYQQTPGQGLQFLFEYFSETQRNKGNFPGRFSGRQFSNSRSEMNVSTLELGDSALYLCASSVGTRGEKLFFGSGTQLSVL.

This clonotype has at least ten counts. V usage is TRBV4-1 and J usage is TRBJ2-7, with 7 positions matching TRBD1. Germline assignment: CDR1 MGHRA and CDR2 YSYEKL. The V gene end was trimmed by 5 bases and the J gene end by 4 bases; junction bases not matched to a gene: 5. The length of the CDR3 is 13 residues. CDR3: CASSAGQAYEQYF. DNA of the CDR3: TGCGCCAGCAGCGCCGGACAGGCGTACGAGCAGTACTTC.

CDR3 DNA: TGTGCCAGCAGCCCCGAGCGGGGCGGGGAGCAGTACTTC. Translation: CASSPERGGEQYF. The chain carries TRBV4-2 and TRBJ2-5; 7 bases align to TRBD2. The CDR3 covers 13 residues. V shed 4 bases and J 11 bases; nucleotides not matched to a gene: 10. Germline V gene data show CDR1 as LGHNA and CDR2 as YNFKEQ.

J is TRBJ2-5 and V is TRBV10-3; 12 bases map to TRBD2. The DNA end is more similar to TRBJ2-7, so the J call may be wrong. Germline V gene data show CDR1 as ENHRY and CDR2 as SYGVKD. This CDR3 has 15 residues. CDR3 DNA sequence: TGTGCCATCAGCCAGACTAGCGGGGGACCCTACGAGCAGTACTTC. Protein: CAISQTSGGPYEQYF.

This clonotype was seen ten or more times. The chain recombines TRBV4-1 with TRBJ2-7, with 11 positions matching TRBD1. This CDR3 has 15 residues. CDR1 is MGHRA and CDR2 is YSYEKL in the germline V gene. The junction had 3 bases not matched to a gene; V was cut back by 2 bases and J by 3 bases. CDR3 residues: CASSQPGQGVYEQYF. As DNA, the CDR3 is TGCGCCAGCAGCCAACCGGGACAGGGGGTCTACGAGCAGTACTTC.

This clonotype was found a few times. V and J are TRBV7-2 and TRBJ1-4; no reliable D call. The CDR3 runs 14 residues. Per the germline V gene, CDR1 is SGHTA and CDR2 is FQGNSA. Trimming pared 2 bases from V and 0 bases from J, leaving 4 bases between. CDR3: CASSLKATNEKLFF. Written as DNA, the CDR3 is TGTGCCAGCAGCTTAAAGGCAACTAATGAAAAACTGTTTTTT.